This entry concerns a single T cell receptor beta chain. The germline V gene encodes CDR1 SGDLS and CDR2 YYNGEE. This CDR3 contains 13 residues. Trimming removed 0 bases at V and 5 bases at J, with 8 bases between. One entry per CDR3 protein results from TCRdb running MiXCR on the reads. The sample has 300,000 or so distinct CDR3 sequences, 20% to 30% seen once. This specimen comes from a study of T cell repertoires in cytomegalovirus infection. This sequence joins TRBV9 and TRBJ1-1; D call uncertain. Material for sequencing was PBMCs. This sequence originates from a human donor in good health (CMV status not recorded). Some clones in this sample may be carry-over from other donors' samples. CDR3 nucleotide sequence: TGTGCCAGCAGCGTAGAGGGAAGGACTGAAGCTTTCTTT. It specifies CASSVEGRTEAFF.